This T cell receptor (beta chain) was obtained from a study of beta chain features in type 1 diabetes. Notes on the study in general: Within the patient group, naive, central memory and Treg TCRB repertoires appeared more similar to each other than within healthy donors.

The isolated RNA, all of it, was reverse transcribed, so expressed TCRB transcripts were what got sequenced. Produced via immunoSEQ multiplex PCR; TCRdb's table is partial and in-frame only. Here the sample spans about 150,000 clones, roughly 9.1% being singletons. This clone was observed a handful of times. Its antigen is unknown. V was pared by 0 bases and J by 6 bases, with 13 bases between. Per the germline V gene, CDR1 is SGDLS and CDR2 is YYNGEE. The CDR3 contains 14 residues. Sample: central memory CD4+ T cells from blood. This TCR derives from a young woman in good health. The chain carries TRBV9 and TRBJ2-7; D might be TRBD1 (6 bases). DNA for the CDR3: TGTGCCAGCAGCGTAGTTCAACAGGGTGGCGAGCAGTACTTC. Amino acid sequence: CASSVVQQGGEQYF.